This T cell receptor beta chain was found in a study of pediatric ulcerative colitis. Produced via immunoSEQ multiplex PCR; TCRdb's table is partial and in-frame only. This table has approximately 40,000 clones, roughly 82% appearing once. The rectum was sampled with one to two pinch biopsies at colonoscopy. Study-level results: Blood-rectal clonal overlap within each person was significantly higher in ulcerative colitis patients than controls.

As concerns this clone: The antigen is undetermined.

Sequenced input: gut tissue. The clonotype comes from a boy younger than 18 with severe ulcerative colitis.

CDR3 protein: CASSSDFRDPSVEEKLFF. The CDR3 nucleotides read TGTGCCAGCAGCTCCGACTTCCGGGACCCCTCAGTAGAGGAAAAACTGTTTTTT. This chain uses TRBV7-9 with TRBJ1-4, with D perhaps TRBD1 (5 bases). The germline V gene encodes CDR1 SEHNR and CDR2 FQNEAQ (reference sequence). The CDR3 spans 18 residues. Trimming removed 4 bases from V and 8 bases from J, with 26 bases in between.